The clone carrying this TCR beta chain has a single count. V was shortened by 8 bases and J by 0 bases, with 23 bases between the two germline ends. Germline-derived CDR1 and CDR2 are MDHEN and SYDVKM. CDR3 length: 18 amino acids. As originally analysed: From reference gene primer amplification, estimates of nucleated cell counts were derived. Some clones are missing from TCRdb's copy, which holds only in-frame ones; the method was immunoSEQ multiplex PCR. From that table come the V and J calls and clone size; the DNA was used to work out D and trimming. The data show 450,000 to 600,000 clones, with about 90% seen just once and around 0.7% held by the top ten. These data originate in a study of blood T cell repertoires in COVID-19. Study as a whole: There were acute and convalescent COVID-19 samples, and they came from the United States, Italy and Spain.

Study members were between 18 and 89 years old and lived in approximately 25 US regions. The chain links TRBV28 to TRBJ1-3; perhaps TRBD1 as D (5 bases). The sequenced sample consisted of PBMCs or T cells enriched from blood (not recorded which). The sequence was collected from a woman between 18 and 29 years old who had recovered from COVID-19. The CDR3 DNA is TGTGCCAGCCGCCCCAGGTGGAGGGACTCTAACTCTGGAAACACCATATATTTT. This encodes CASRPRWRDSNSGNTIYF. The complete variable domain, with remaining parts taken from reference TRBV28 and TRBJ1-3, reads DVKVTQSSRYLVKRTGEKVFLECVQDMDHENMFWYRQDPGLGLRLIYFSYDVKMKEKGDIPEGYSVSREKKERFSLILESASTNQTSMYLCASRPRWRDSNSGNTIYFGEGSWLTVV.